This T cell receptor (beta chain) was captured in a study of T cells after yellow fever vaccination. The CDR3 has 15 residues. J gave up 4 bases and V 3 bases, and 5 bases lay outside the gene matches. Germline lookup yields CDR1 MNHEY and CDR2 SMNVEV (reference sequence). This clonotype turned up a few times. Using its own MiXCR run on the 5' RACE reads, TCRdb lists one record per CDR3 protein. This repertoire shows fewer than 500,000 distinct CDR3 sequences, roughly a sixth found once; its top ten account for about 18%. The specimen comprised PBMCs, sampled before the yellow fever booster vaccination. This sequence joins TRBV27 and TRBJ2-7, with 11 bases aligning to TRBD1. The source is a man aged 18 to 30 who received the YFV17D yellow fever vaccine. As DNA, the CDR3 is TGTGCCAGCAGTTTTAGGACAGGGGGCGATTACGAGCAGTACTTC. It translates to CASSFRTGGDYEQYF.